This entry describes one T cell receptor beta chain. Only in-frame clones appear in the TCRdb table, and some are missing; sequencing was by immunoSEQ multiplex PCR. The table has 300,000 to 400,000 clones, roughly 86% seen once. Germline lookup yields CDR1 MGHDK and CDR2 SYGVNS. V was pared by 3 bases and J by 3 bases, with 15 bases between. The CDR3 sequence is 15 residues long. The source of the sample is a study of blood T cell repertoires in COVID-19. V and J are TRBV25-1 and TRBJ2-7; D is possibly TRBD2 (7 bases). Input material: peripheral blood. The TCR comes from a woman aged 55-70 years with COVID-19, enrolled during active disease. CDR3 coding DNA: TGTGCCAGCAGTGAGGGGACGGGGGGCATCTACGAGCAGTACTTC. It translates to CASSEGTGGIYEQYF.